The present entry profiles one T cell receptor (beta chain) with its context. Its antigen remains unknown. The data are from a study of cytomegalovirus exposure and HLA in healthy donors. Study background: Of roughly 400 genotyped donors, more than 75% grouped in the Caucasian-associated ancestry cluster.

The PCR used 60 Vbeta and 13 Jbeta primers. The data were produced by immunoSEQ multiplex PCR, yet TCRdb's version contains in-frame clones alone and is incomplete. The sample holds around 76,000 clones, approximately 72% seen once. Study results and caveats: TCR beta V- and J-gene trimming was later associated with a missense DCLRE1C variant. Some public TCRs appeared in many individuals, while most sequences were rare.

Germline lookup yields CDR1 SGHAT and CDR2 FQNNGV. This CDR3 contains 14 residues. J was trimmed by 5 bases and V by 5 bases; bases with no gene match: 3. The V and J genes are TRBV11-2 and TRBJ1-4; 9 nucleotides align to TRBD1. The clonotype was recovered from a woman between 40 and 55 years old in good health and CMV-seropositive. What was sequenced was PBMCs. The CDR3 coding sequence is TGTGCCAGCAGCCCCGGGACAGGGAATGAAAAACTGTTTTTT. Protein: CASSPGTGNEKLFF.